What follows are 22 T cell receptor beta chains derived from one specimen sequenced in a study of CXCR3-negative and CXCR3-positive naive CD8 T cells. Libraries were UMI-labeled 5' RACE TRB cDNA. TCRdb reanalyzed the 5' RACE reads, giving one entry per CDR3 protein sequence and no DNA. In total, the table holds tens of thousands of distinct CDR3 sequences. Material: memory CD8+ T cells from blood. These receptors originate from a human donor in good health. Some clones in this sample may be carry-over from other donors' samples.

CDR3 amino acids: CASSFTGETYGYTF. V is TRBV28 and J is TRBJ1-2; the D call of TRBD1 rests on TCRdb alone, since no DNA is present to check it. The CDR3 contains 14 residues. Germline V CDR1 and CDR2: MDHEN, SYDVKM.

V and J are TRBV19 and TRBJ2-7; TCRdb outputs TRBD1, but without DNA this stays unchecked. In germline, CDR1 is LNHDA, CDR2 SQIVND (reference sequence). The CDR3 has 15 amino acids. The CDR3 reads CASTHSGTGAYEQYF. The complete variable domain, with remaining parts taken from reference TRBV19 and TRBJ2-7, reads DGGITQSPKYLFRKEGQNVTLSCEQNLNHDAMYWYRQDPGQGLRLIYYSQIVNDFQKGDIAEGYSVSREKKESFPLTVTSAQKNPTAFYLCASTHSGTGAYEQYFGPGTRLTVT.

The chain has TRBV29-1 and TRBJ2-2; the TRBD1 assignment by TCRdb is unverifiable without DNA. The CDR3 spans 12 residues. Per germline, CDR1 SQVTM and CDR2 ANQGSEA. This CDR3 reads CSSTGGAGELFF.

This chain joins TRBV4-1 and TRBJ2-7; TCRdb's D call, TRBD1, is unchecked because there is no DNA. Germline lookup yields CDR1 MGHRA and CDR2 YSYEKL. CDR3 length equals 15 residues. CDR3 in amino acids: CASSQDPGPVGEQYF.

This chain links TRBV7-7 with TRBJ2-1; with no DNA, the TCRdb D assignment of TRBD2 cannot be verified. The CDR3 totals 14 residues. Looked up from germline, CDR1 is SSHAT and CDR2 is FNYEAQ (reference sequence). CDR3 region: CASSSLAGGPEQFF.

The CDR3 sequence is CASSSGQTEQFF. The V gene is TRBV7-3, the J gene TRBJ2-1; there is no DNA to check the TCRdb D call of TRBD1. This CDR3 contains 12 residues. From germline, CDR1 is SGHTA and CDR2 FQGTGA.

The CDR3 here is CSVDLGYTEAFF. The rearrangement joins TRBV29-1 to TRBJ1-1. Per the germline V gene, CDR1 is SQVTM and CDR2 is ANQGSEA. The CDR3 is 12 amino acids.

The chain joins TRBV20-1 to TRBJ2-5; TCRdb picks TRBD1, but there is no DNA to check that call. This CDR3 contains 14 residues. From germline, CDR1 is DFQATT and CDR2 SNEGSKA (reference sequence). The CDR3 is CSASQGGSWETQYF.

V usage is TRBV4-3 and J usage is TRBJ2-1. Germline V CDR1 and CDR2: LGHNA, YSLEER. The CDR3 is made up of 13 amino acids. The CDR3 reads CASSQVLNNEQFF.

V is TRBV7-9 and J is TRBJ2-7; TCRdb's D call of TRBD1 is untestable without DNA. The germline V gene has CDR1 SEHNR and CDR2 FQNEAQ (reference sequence). This CDR3 is built from 11 residues. Here the CDR3 reads CASSRGPRQYF.

V usage is TRBV7-9 and J usage is TRBJ1-2; the TRBD1 assignment by TCRdb is unverifiable without DNA. The germline V gene encodes CDR1 SEHNR and CDR2 FQNEAQ (reference sequence). CDR3 length: 15 amino acids. This CDR3 reads CASSHPDRLNYGYTF.

This CDR3 reads CSAAGGWDTGELFF. The chain links TRBV20-1 to TRBJ2-2; TCRdb returns TRBD2, unconfirmable since there is no DNA. Germline V gives CDR1 DFQATT, CDR2 SNEGSKA (reference sequence). This CDR3 spans 14 amino acids.

The chain employs TRBV30 and TRBJ2-7; TCRdb calls TRBD1, which cannot be checked without DNA. Per the germline V gene, CDR1 is GTSNPN and CDR2 is SVGIG (reference sequence). This CDR3 spans 15 amino acids. The CDR3 sequence: CAWSPLGAPQDEQYF.

Judged by frequency, this clonotype is large. The rearrangement uses TRBV29-1 and TRBJ1-2; checking the TCRdb D call of TRBD1 is not possible without DNA. Germline assignment: CDR1 SQVTM and CDR2 ANQGSEA. The CDR3 totals 12 residues. CDR3 region: CSGVGGDVGYTF.

CDR3 region: CSARAGGGEYNEQFF. This chain uses TRBV29-1 with TRBJ2-1; TCRdb outputs TRBD1, but without DNA this stays unchecked. Per the germline V gene, CDR1 is SQVTM and CDR2 is ANQGSEA. The CDR3 consists of 15 residues.

The rearrangement uses TRBV27 and TRBJ2-1; the D gene TCRdb calls, TRBD2, cannot be checked with no DNA. The CDR3 is 14 amino acids. Germline CDR1 MNHEY, CDR2 SMNVEV (reference sequence). The CDR3 loop is CASSRLALYNEQFF.

The chain recombines TRBV29-1 with TRBJ2-7. Germline-derived CDR1 and CDR2 are SQVTM and ANQGSEA. This CDR3 comprises 13 residues. This CDR3 reads CSVVTEDSYEQYF.

The CDR3 reads CASSLGLLSGGPKMNTGELFF. J is TRBJ2-2 and V is TRBV7-7; TCRdb proposes TRBD2, but this gene call is untestable without DNA. Germline-derived CDR1 and CDR2 are SSHAT and FNYEAQ (reference sequence). This CDR3 comprises 21 residues.

The chain links TRBV4-3 to TRBJ1-1; the D call of TRBD1 rests on TCRdb alone, since no DNA is present to check it. The CDR3 has 15 residues. Germline CDR1 reads LGHNA; CDR2 reads YSLEER. The CDR3 protein is CASSQDRGRGTEAFF.

The chain is built from TRBV3-1 and TRBJ2-7; the TCRdb call, TRBD1, lacks DNA for checking. This CDR3 has 13 amino acids. CDR1 is LGHDT, CDR2 YNNKEL, per germline (reference sequence). This chain's CDR3 is CASSPRTGNEQYF.

J is TRBJ1-5 and V is TRBV6-2 or TRBV6-3; the D call of TRBD1 rests on TCRdb alone, since no DNA is present to check it. Germline CDR1 is MNHEY and CDR2 is SVGEGT. The CDR3 extends over 15 amino acids. The chain's CDR3 is CASSYMGQGLQPQHF.

The V gene is TRBV3-1, the J gene TRBJ2-1; the D call from TCRdb, TRBD2, cannot be confirmed without DNA. This CDR3 has 16 amino acids. Germline V gene data show CDR1 as LGHDT and CDR2 as YNNKEL (reference sequence). The CDR3 protein is CASSPTGLAAYNEQFF.